This T cell receptor beta chain was captured in a study of OX40 agonist ivuxolimab in advanced cancers. Here immunoSEQ multiplex PCR was the method, and the copy in TCRdb shows in-frame clones only, minus some. Among under 70,000 clones listed, around 87% were seen once. With regard to this clone: Other DNA sequences in the sample encode the same CDR3.

The V gene's germline CDR1 is LGHNA and CDR2 YSLEER. The CDR3 has 15 residues. The V and J ends lost 3 bases and 3 bases respectively, with 15 bases between them. The sequence came from an adult with an advanced solid tumor such as melanoma, head and neck, liver or kidney cancer. The chain is built from TRBV4-3 and TRBJ2-7; possibly TRBD1 for D (6 bases). Material: CD4+ or CD8+ T cells sorted from blood, obtained in a trial of the OX40 agonist ivuxolimab. CDR3 nucleotide sequence: TGCGCCAGCAGCCAGGGGTTGACAGGAAACTACGAGCAGTACTTC. It translates to CASSQGLTGNYEQYF.